What follows describes a single T cell receptor (beta chain). Sequencing was performed with immunoSEQ multiplex PCR; in TCRdb, only in-frame clones are kept and a portion is missing. The sample consists of 75,000 to 100,000 clones, more than 85% of them appearing once. These data belong to a study of T cell responses to AZD1222 COVID-19 vaccine. The source material was peripheral blood, sampled on day 0 of AZD1222 vaccination. This sequence was found in an adult in good health.

CDR3 sequence (DNA): TGTGCCAGCAGCCCCCCGGGACAGGGAGTGTACGAGCAGTACTTC. Residues: CASSPPGQGVYEQYF. The V gene is TRBV6-6, the J gene TRBJ2-7, with 9 positions matching TRBD1. This CDR3 is built from 15 residues. Trimming took 6 bases from V and 4 from J; bases not matched to a gene: 10. Germline CDR1 is MNHNY and CDR2 is SVGAGI (reference sequence).